This T cell receptor (beta chain) comes out of a study of blood T cell repertoires in COVID-19. Study processing details: From reference gene primer amplification, estimates of nucleated cell counts were derived. Only in-frame clones appear in the TCRdb table, and some are missing; sequencing was by immunoSEQ multiplex PCR. V and J calls and clone size are those listed in that table; D and trimming were worked out from the DNA. This sample has some 120,000 clones, with 80% to 85% found just once. Germline assignment: CDR1 SGDLS and CDR2 YYNGEE. This CDR3 region has 15 residues. V dropped 0 bases and J dropped 4 bases, with 12 bases sitting between them.

The chain couples TRBV9 to TRBJ2-3; the D is unclear. This TCR was sampled from a woman younger than 45 who had recovered from COVID-19. The sample consisted of peripheral blood. As DNA, the CDR3 is TGTGCCAGCAGCGTAGGGGCAGGTGGCGCAGATACGCAGTATTTT. Its translation is CASSVGAGGADTQYF.